The rows below give T cell receptor beta chains drawn from one sample of a study of PD-1 blockade in classical Hodgkin lymphoma. Sequenced by immunoSEQ multiplex PCR; TCRdb stores in-frame clones only, minus some. The sample carries 25,000 to 35,000 clones, 60% to 85% recorded once. The material was peripheral blood mononuclear cells (PBMCs), obtained before the second cycle of nivolumab. All receptors derive from a human donor with classical Hodgkin lymphoma. CDR3s include the opening cysteine and the closing phenylalanine or tryptophan. Each record gives: D gene, J gene, V gene, clone size, CDR3 DNA, CDR3 protein. A D gene is named only where the DNA matches it firmly. Size is omitted from some rows. Given values are once, few, many or a class for expanded clones.

NA	TRBJ1-3	TRBV7-6	NA	TGTGCCAGCAGCTTAGCGACGTCCTCTGGAAACACCATATATTTT	CASSLATSSGNTIYF
NA	TRBJ1-6	TRBV2	once	TGTGCCAGCAGTGGTCCGGTTCGAGGATTTAATTCACCCCTCCACTTT	CASSGPVRGFNSPLHF
TRBD1	TRBJ2-1	TRBV5-1	NA	TGCGCCAGCAGCTTTCAGGGGGCGGGATCCTACAATGAGCAGTTCTTC	CASSFQGAGSYNEQFF
NA	TRBJ2-3	TRBV4-3	NA	TGCGCCAGCAGCCAAGATTACGGGGGGCTCACAGATACGCAGTATTTT	CASSQDYGGLTDTQYF
NA	TRBJ2-3	TRBV21-1	once	TGTGCCAGCAGAAAAAGCCTACCTTCTAGCACAGATACGCAGTATTTT	CASRKSLPSSTDTQYF
NA	TRBJ1-1	TRBV5-1	NA	TGCGCCAGCAGCTTGGGGGCAGGGAAAAACACTGAAGCTTTCTTT	CASSLGAGKNTEAFF
NA	TRBJ1-2	TRBV9	NA	TGTGCCAGCAGCGTAGGTACGGGAACTAACTATGGCTACACCTTC	CASSVGTGTNYGYTF
TRBD2	TRBJ2-2	TRBV7-6	NA	TGTGCCAGCAGCTTAGCTGCTAGCGGGGGGAACACCGGGGAGCTGTTTTTT	CASSLAASGGNTGELFF
NA	TRBJ2-7	TRBV9	NA	TGTGCCAGCAGCCCAACCCCGACAGGCTACTCCTACGAGCAGTACTTC	CASSPTPTGYSYEQYF
NA	TRBJ1-2	TRBV5-6	NA	TGTGCCAGCAGCTTTACCCCTGGGAAGCAAGGCTACACCTTC	CASSFTPGKQGYTF
NA	TRBJ1-2	TRBV2	NA	TGTGCCAGCAGTGAATTGGGACCTAACTATGGCTACACCTTC	CASSELGPNYGYTF
NA	TRBJ2-7	TRBV27	NA	TGTGCCAGCAGTTTTAACAGGGCTTACGAGCAGTACTTC	CASSFNRAYEQYF
NA	TRBJ1-2	TRBV10-3	few	TGTGCCATCAGTGAGTCGTATGAAAACTATGGCTACACCTTC	CAISESYENYGYTF